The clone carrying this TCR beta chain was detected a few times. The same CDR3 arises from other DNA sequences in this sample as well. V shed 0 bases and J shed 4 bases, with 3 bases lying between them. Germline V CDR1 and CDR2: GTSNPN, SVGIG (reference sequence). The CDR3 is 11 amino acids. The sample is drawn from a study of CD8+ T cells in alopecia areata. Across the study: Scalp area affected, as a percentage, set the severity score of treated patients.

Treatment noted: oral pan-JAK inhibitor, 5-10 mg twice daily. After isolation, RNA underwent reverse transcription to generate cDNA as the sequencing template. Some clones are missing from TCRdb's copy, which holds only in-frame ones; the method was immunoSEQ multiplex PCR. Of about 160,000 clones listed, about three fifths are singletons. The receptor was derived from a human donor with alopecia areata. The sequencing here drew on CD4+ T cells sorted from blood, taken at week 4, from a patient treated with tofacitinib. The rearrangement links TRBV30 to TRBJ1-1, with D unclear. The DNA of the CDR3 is TGTGCCTGGAGTGTACTCACTGAAGCTTTCTTT. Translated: CAWSVLTEAFF. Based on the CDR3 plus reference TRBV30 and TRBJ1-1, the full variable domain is SQTIHQWPATLVQPVGSPLSLECTVEGTSNPNLYWYRQAAGRGLQLLFYSVGIGQISSEVPQNLSASRPQDRQFILSSKKLLLSDSGFYLCAWSVLTEAFFGQGTRLTVV.